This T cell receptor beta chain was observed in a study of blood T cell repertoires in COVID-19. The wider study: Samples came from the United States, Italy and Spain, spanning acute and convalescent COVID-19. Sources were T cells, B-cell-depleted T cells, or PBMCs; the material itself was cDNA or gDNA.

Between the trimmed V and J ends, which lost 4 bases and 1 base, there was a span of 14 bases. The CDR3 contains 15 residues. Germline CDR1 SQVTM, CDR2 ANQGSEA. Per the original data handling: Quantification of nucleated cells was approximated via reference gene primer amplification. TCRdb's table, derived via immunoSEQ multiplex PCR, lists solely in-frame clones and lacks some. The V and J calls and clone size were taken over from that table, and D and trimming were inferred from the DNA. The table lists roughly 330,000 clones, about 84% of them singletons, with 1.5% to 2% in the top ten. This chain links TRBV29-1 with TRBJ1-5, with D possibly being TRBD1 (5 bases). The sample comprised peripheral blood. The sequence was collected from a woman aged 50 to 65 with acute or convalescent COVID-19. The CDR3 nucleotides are TGCAGCGTTGCGCTAGGGGTTCTGAGCAATCAGCCCCAGCATTTT. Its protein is CSVALGVLSNQPQHF.